These 8 T cell receptor beta chains originate from one sample sequenced in a study of blood T cells in healthy people across ages. Then a second PCR, running about 7 to 11 cycles, was carried out with a sample-barcoded 5' primer and a J-beta primer mix. TCRdb re-derived calls from the 5' RACE reads in MiXCR, one entry per CDR3 protein. The profile shows 700,000 or so distinct CDR3 sequences, 22% of them singletons. Sequencing was carried out using blood. All receptors derive from a man aged 70-80 years in good health.

In its sample, this clonotype was seen a few times. This chain uses TRBV6-2 or TRBV6-3 with TRBJ2-3; D is unresolved. V gave up 2 bases and J gave up 6 bases, with 9 bases separating them. The CDR3 extends over 13 amino acids. The germline gives CDR1 MNHEY, CDR2 SVGEGT. CDR3 in DNA: TGTGCCAGCAGTTACGTGTGGGCCGATACGCAGTATTTT. This encodes CASSYVWADTQYF.

This clonotype was observed a handful of times. V usage is TRBV29-1 and J usage is TRBJ1-5; D call uncertain. Germline lookup yields CDR1 SQVTM and CDR2 ANQGSEA. This CDR3 comprises 12 residues. V was clipped by 4 bases and J by 6 bases, with 10 bases between them. The CDR3 region is CSVGVGTQPQHF. DNA for the CDR3: TGCAGCGTTGGTGTAGGCACTCAGCCCCAGCATTTT.

The chain carries TRBV20-1 and TRBJ2-3, with 12 bases aligning to TRBD2. CDR3 length: 14 amino acids. J lost 4 bases, V lost 3 bases, and 2 bases had no gene match. CDR1 and CDR2 (germline): DFQATT, SNEGSKA (reference sequence). The CDR3 here is CSASASGGADTQYF. The DNA of the CDR3 is TGCAGTGCTAGCGCTAGCGGGGGGGCAGATACGCAGTATTTT.

The chain combines TRBV12-3 or TRBV12-4 with TRBJ2-1; 14 bases are shared with TRBD2. This CDR3 is 16 amino acids long. V was pared by 0 bases and J by 6 bases, with 1 base of the junction left unmatched. The CDR3 region has the DNA TGTGCCAGCAGTTTAGCAGGACTAGCGGGGGGCAATGAGCAGTTCTTC. Translation: CASSLAGLAGGNEQFF.

This clonotype appeared a single time. The V call is TRBV5-1, the J call TRBJ2-3; D remains unclear. The germline V gene has CDR1 SGHRS and CDR2 YFSETQ. This CDR3 spans 15 amino acids. Trimming cost V 4 bases and J 5 bases, with 17 bases left between them. The CDR3 is CASSPWAHEIDTQYF. The CDR3 coding sequence is TGCGCCAGCAGCCCGTGGGCGCATGAGATAGATACGCAGTATTTT.

This clonotype was counted only a few times. The chain recombines TRBV12-3 or TRBV12-4 with TRBJ1-1; D remains ambiguous. The CDR3 loop spans 13 amino acids. V lost 3 bases and J 11 bases, leaving 16 bases between the germline ends. Here the CDR3 reads CASSLTDNGGAFF. DNA for the CDR3: TGTGCCAGCAGTTTGACGGATAACGGTGGGGCTTTCTTT.

A few counts support this clonotype. This rearrangement joins TRBV7-2 to TRBJ2-3; D unclear. The CDR3 totals 15 residues. Germline CDR1 reads SGHTA; CDR2 reads FQGNSA. The V end was cut by 5 bases, the J end by 1 base, with 13 bases between. The CDR3 DNA sequence: TGTGCCAGCAGCCTCAACCTCGACGGCACAGATACGCAGTATTTT. Amino acids: CASSLNLDGTDTQYF.

The table lists this clonotype with a few counts. The genes are TRBV3-1 and TRBJ2-7; TRBD1 is a possible D gene (5 bases). This CDR3 comprises 14 residues. V lost 3 bases and J lost 3, with 12 bases in between. Germline CDR1 is LGHDT and CDR2 is YNNKEL (reference sequence). CDR3 residues: CASSQLIDSYEQYV. CDR3 in DNA: TGTGCCAGCAGCCAGTTGATCGACAGCTACGAGCAGTACGTC.